This T cell receptor beta chain originates from a study of metastatic and nonmetastatic thyroid tumors. This CDR3 region has 16 residues. V shed 1 base, J shed 5 bases, and the junction held 6 bases outside the gene matches. TCRdb redid the clone calls on the PCR reads using MiXCR. This table holds approximately 30,000 clones, around 4% found once. This clone was observed many times. One base away lies a much larger clone, so this may be a sequencing read error. This sample includes further DNA sequences coding for the same CDR3. Prior to thyroid surgery, none of the patients had received any treatment.

This chain joins TRBV12-3 or TRBV12-4 and TRBJ1-5, with TRBD1 matching over 9 bases. The receptor was isolated from a male donor with papillary thyroid cancer or a benign thyroid nodule (not recorded which). Some clones in this sample may be carry-over from other donors' samples. Sequencing used blood. CDR3 in amino acids: CASSLGNRGRDQPQHF. The CDR3 DNA reads TGTGCCAGCAGTTTAGGGAACAGGGGGCGAGATCAGCCCCAGCATTTT.